This T cell receptor beta chain came from a study of molecular identifiers for immune sequencing clone quantification. CDR1 is PRHDT, CDR2 FYEKMQ, per germline (reference sequence). V was shortened by 6 bases and J by 1 base, with 9 bases between the two germline ends. This CDR3 has 13 residues. TCRdb called the PCR reads again in MiXCR, with one record for every CDR3 protein. The data show under 800,000 distinct CDR3 sequences, roughly 25% seen once. This TCR was recovered from a human donor in good health. Some libraries in this study had Jurkat cell RNA spiked in. The gene calls are TRBV13 and TRBJ1-1; tentatively, D is TRBD1 (5 bases). The sequenced material came from naive CD8+ T cells from blood, with Jurkat cell RNA spiked in. The subset here: FACS-sorted CD8+CD4-CCR7+CD45RA+ naive T cells. The CDR3, as DNA: TGTGCCAGCAGGCCGGGGCCGAACACTGAAGCTTTCTTT. As protein: CASRPGPNTEAFF. The full variable domain, its missing parts supplied by reference TRBV13 and TRBJ1-1, is AAGVIQSPRHLIKEKRETATLKCYPIPRHDTVYWYQQGPGQDPQFLISFYEKMQSDKGSIPDRFSAQQFSDYHSELNMSSLELGDSALYFCASRPGPNTEAFFGQGTRLTVV.